This passage covers 8 T cell receptor beta chains from one sample sequenced in a study of blood T cell repertoires in COVID-19. Assay: immunoSEQ multiplex PCR; the TCRdb copy retains only in-frame clones and omits some. This table has about 70,000 clones, roughly 84% appearing once. Sequencing was performed on peripheral blood. Receptor source: a woman between 18 and 29 years old with acute or convalescent COVID-19.

This clone appeared a few times. The J gene is TRBJ2-7, the V gene TRBV5-8, with D hard to call. Per the germline V gene, CDR1 is SGHTS and CDR2 is YDEGEE. Trimming removed 1 base at V and 3 bases at J, with 11 bases between. There are 14 residues in the CDR3. The chain's CDR3 is CASSLIGQLYEQYF. For the CDR3, the DNA is TGTGCCAGCAGCTTGATTGGGCAGCTCTACGAGCAGTACTTC.

This chain links TRBV30 with TRBJ1-2, with a possible D match to TRBD1 (5 bases). This CDR3 is 14 amino acids long. Germline V CDR1 and CDR2: GTSNPN, SVGIG (reference sequence). Trimming took off 1 base at V and 4 bases at J, with 13 bases between the two ends. Here the CDR3 reads CAWSENVGGYGYTF. The CDR3 DNA reads as TGTGCCTGGAGTGAAAACGTGGGGGGCTATGGCTACACCTTC.

This chain connects TRBV13 to TRBJ2-3, with a possible D match to TRBD2 (5 bases). Trimming left V 5 bases short and J 8 bases short, with 14 bases between. This CDR3 comprises 13 residues. Germline V lookup: CDR1 PRHDT, CDR2 FYEKMQ (reference sequence). The DNA of the CDR3 is TGTGCCAGCAGCCAGAAGCGGTCAGGTACGCAGTATTTT. It encodes CASSQKRSGTQYF.

The rearrangement joins TRBV19 to TRBJ1-1; the D is unclear. Trimming removed 9 bases from V and 0 bases from J, with 17 bases in between. CDR1 and CDR2 from the germline V gene are LNHDA and SQIVND (reference sequence). The CDR3 length is 15 residues. CDR3 DNA: TGTGCCAGCCGGACTCAACCTGGGATGAACACTGAAGCTTTCTTT. Protein product: CASRTQPGMNTEAFF. Full variable domain (remainder filled in from reference TRBV19 and TRBJ1-1): DGGITQSPKYLFRKEGQNVTLSCEQNLNHDAMYWYRQDPGQGLRLIYYSQIVNDFQKGDIAEGYSVSREKKESFPLTVTSAQKNPTAFYLCASRTQPGMNTEAFFGQGTRLTVV.

This clone showed up just once. J is TRBJ1-4 and V is TRBV29-1, with 10 bases aligning to TRBD1. V gave up 4 bases and J gave up 4 bases; unmatched junction bases: 3. CDR1 is SQVTM and CDR2 is ANQGSEA in the germline V gene. The CDR3 contains 14 residues. In DNA, the CDR3 is TGCAGCGTTGGACAGGGGGCATTTAATGAAAAACTGTTTTTT. Translated, it gives CSVGQGAFNEKLFF.

The CDR3 is CSVDGDAGNTEAFF. CDR3 DNA: TGCAGCGTTGACGGCGATGCAGGGAACACTGAAGCTTTCTTT. The chain carries TRBV29-1 and TRBJ1-1; D is unclear. The germline CDR1 and CDR2 sequences are SQVTM and ANQGSEA. The CDR3 runs to 14 residues. V lost 3 bases and J lost 1, with 12 bases in between.

V and J are TRBV28 and TRBJ2-5; a weak D match, TRBD2 (7 bases). Germline CDR1 and CDR2: MDHEN and SYDVKM. CDR3 length equals 13 residues. V lost 7 bases and J lost 3, with 12 bases in between. In DNA, the CDR3 is TGTGCCAGCACCGGAGGGGGGGAAGAGACCCAGTACTTC. Its protein is CASTGGGEETQYF.

The V gene is TRBV9, the J gene TRBJ2-5, with 12 bases that match TRBD2. This CDR3 contains 16 residues. Germline-derived CDR1 and CDR2 are SGDLS and YYNGEE. V lost 3 bases and J lost 5; bases outside the gene matches: 8. CDR3 DNA: TGTGCCAGCAGCGAAAGGACTAGCGGGGTCGGTGAGACCCAGTACTTC. Encoded protein: CASSERTSGVGETQYF.